Listed below are T cell receptor beta chains from one sample, sequenced in a study of T-cell memory formation after mild COVID-19. MiXCR was run by TCRdb on the 5' RACE reads, yielding one entry per CDR3 protein. The sample lists roughly 500,000 distinct CDR3 sequences, 20% occurring once. Material: PBMCs or a T cell subset sorted from them (not recorded which). Receptors were obtained from an adult woman who had mild COVID-19 (a few samples of this study predate the infection). Cell type and time point are not known. The CDR3 runs from the conserved cysteine through the conserved F or W. Fields, in order: D gene, J gene, clone size, V gene, CDR3 DNA, CDR3 protein. The D gene is left open where the match is weak. Clone size, where shown, is once, few, many, or a class for clones that have expanded.

>TRBD1|TRBJ2-2|-|TRBV30
TGTGCCTGGAGTGCCCTGACAGGGTATAACGGGGAGCTGTTTTTT
CAWSALTGYNGELFF
>-|TRBJ1-2|few|TRBV29-1
TGCAGCGTGCACGGGACACTCTATGGCTACACCTTC
CSVHGTLYGYTF
>TRBD1|TRBJ2-2|few|TRBV12-3/TRBV12-4
TGTGCCAGCAGTCCATCACAGGGACAGTTCACCGGGGAGCTGTTTTTT
CASSPSQGQFTGELFF
>-|TRBJ2-5|-|TRBV6-2/TRBV6-3
TGTGCCAGCACCCACTCGGTCGCCCCCCAAGAGACCCAGTACTTC
CASTHSVAPQETQYF
>-|TRBJ2-1|-|TRBV5-6
TGTGCCAGCAGCTTGGCGGGCAGGAAAATGAATGAGCAGTTCTTC
CASSLAGRKMNEQFF
>-|TRBJ2-3|many|TRBV25-1
TGTGCCAGCAGTGACAGGGGTAGCACAGATACGCAGTATTTT
CASSDRGSTDTQYF
>-|TRBJ2-5|-|TRBV7-8
TGTGCCAGCAGCTTACATAGTACCGAGACCCAGTACTTC
CASSLHSTETQYF
>TRBD2|TRBJ2-7|few|TRBV29-1
TGCAGCGTGGGACTAGCGGCCGCCTACGAGCAGTACTTC
CSVGLAAAYEQYF
>TRBD1|TRBJ2-1|few|TRBV24-1
TGTGCCACCAGTGATTTATTACAGGGGGACGACAGGAATGAGCAGTTCTTC
CATSDLLQGDDRNEQFF
>TRBD1|TRBJ2-3|-|TRBV29-1
TGCAGCGTTGGAGGGGGCCAGGGAGATACGCAGTATTTT
CSVGGGQGDTQYF
>TRBD1|TRBJ2-7|few|TRBV12-3/TRBV12-4
TGTGCCAGCAGTTACTTGGCCGGTGACAGGGGCTACGAGCAGTACTTC
CASSYLAGDRGYEQYF
>-|TRBJ2-3|-|TRBV5-1
TGCGCCAGCAGCGTCCGGAAAGATACGCAGTATTTT
CASSVRKDTQYF
>-|TRBJ2-1|-|TRBV20-1
TGCAGTGCCATGTCGGACTGGTTCCTAGACAATGAGCAGTTCTTC
CSAMSDWFLDNEQFF
>TRBD2|TRBJ2-7|many|TRBV10-3
TGTGCCATCAGTGACCCGGGACTAGCCGCCTACGAGCAGTACTTC
CAISDPGLAAYEQYF
>-|TRBJ2-1|-|TRBV15
TGTGCCACCAGCAGAGATTGGCGTACGGGCAATGAGCAGTTCTTC
CATSRDWRTGNEQFF
>-|TRBJ2-1|-|TRBV4-1
TGCGCCAGCAGCCAAGACCGGTCCGCCTACAATGAGCAGTTCTTC
CASSQDRSAYNEQFF
>-|TRBJ2-3|-|TRBV3-1
TGTGCCAGCAGCTCACGACAGACAGATACGCAGTATTTT
CASSSRQTDTQYF
>TRBD2|TRBJ2-1|-|TRBV3-1
TGTGCCAGCAGCCAGACTAGCGGGGGTGTCTATGAGCAGTTCTTC
CASSQTSGGVYEQFF
>TRBD2|TRBJ2-3|-|TRBV6-2/TRBV6-3
TGTGCCAGCAGTTACTCTACTAGCGGAGACCACACAGATACGCAGTATTTT
CASSYSTSGDHTDTQYF
>TRBD1|TRBJ2-5|-|TRBV12-3/TRBV12-4
TGTGCCAGCAGGGGACAGGGAGTAGAGACCCAGTACTTC
CASRGQGVETQYF
>TRBD2|TRBJ2-7|once|TRBV18
TGTGCCAGCTCACCGGCGGGGCGGGGGGGCTACGAGCAGTACTTC
CASSPAGRGGYEQYF
>TRBD2|TRBJ2-1|-|TRBV12-3/TRBV12-4
TGTGCCAGCAGTACGGGGACTAGCCCCTACAATGAGCAGTTCTTC
CASSTGTSPYNEQFF
>-|TRBJ2-5|few|TRBV7-9
TGTGCCAGCAGCCCCAACCTTTTGGGGCGCGAAGAGACCCAGTACTTC
CASSPNLLGREETQYF
>-|TRBJ2-1|many|TRBV7-6
TGTGCCAGCAGCTTAGTTATTAGCCACAATGAGCAGTTCTTC
CASSLVISHNEQFF
>-|TRBJ1-5|few|TRBV7-9
TGTGCCAGCAGCTTCGATGGAAGTGGTCAGCCCCAGCATTTT
CASSFDGSGQPQHF
>TRBD1|TRBJ2-7|few|TRBV29-1
TGCAGCGGGAGACAGGGATGGTCCCACGAGCAGTACTTC
CSGRQGWSHEQYF
>TRBD1|TRBJ1-1|-|TRBV5-1
TGCGCCAGCAGCGACGACAGGGTAGGGAACACTGAATCTTTCTTT
CASSDDRVGNTESFF
>TRBD2|TRBJ2-1|-|TRBV27
TGTGCCAGCAGGCCAATCGCGGGGGGAATTTACAATGAGCAGTTCTTC
CASRPIAGGIYNEQFF
>-|TRBJ1-2|-|TRBV24-1
TGTGCCACCAGTGATTCACTCGGGCCTGATGGCTACACCTTC
CATSDSLGPDGYTF
>TRBD2|TRBJ2-5|few|TRBV29-1
TGCAGCGTTAGCTCGGGGGGGGAGACCCAGTACTTC
CSVSSGGETQYF
>-|TRBJ2-5|few|TRBV5-1
TGCGCCAGCAGACCAGAAGGAGAGACCCAGTACTTC
CASRPEGETQYF
>-|TRBJ1-1|-|TRBV9
TGTGCCAGCAGCGTAGTCAGGAACACTGAAGCTTTCTTT
CASSVVRNTEAFF
>-|TRBJ2-1|few|TRBV5-1
TGCGCCAGCAGCCCCATAAGGGCCCCAAATGAGCAGTTCTTC
CASSPIRAPNEQFF
>-|TRBJ2-1|few|TRBV5-1
TGCGCCAGCAGCCCTATCGGGGGCTCCTACAATGAGCAGTTCTTC
CASSPIGGSYNEQFF
>-|TRBJ2-1|-|TRBV18
TGTGCCAGCTCACCTGCAATGGGCGGTGAGCAGTTCTTC
CASSPAMGGEQFF
>-|TRBJ1-6|-|TRBV5-6
TGTGCCAGCAGCTCCCCGCCCGGAGAGGCACCCCTCCACTTT
CASSSPPGEAPLHF
>-|TRBJ2-1|few|TRBV29-1
TGCAGCGTTGACGAGGGGACCCAAATTTCCCATGAGCAGTTCTTC
CSVDEGTQISHEQFF
>-|TRBJ1-2|-|TRBV20-1
TGCAGTGCTAGAGATCTCCAGTCAGGGAGAGGATATGGCTACACCTTC
CSARDLQSGRGYGYTF
>TRBD2|TRBJ2-1|-|TRBV12-3/TRBV12-4
TGTGCCAGCAGTCCGTCGACTAGCGGGGGGCGGGATGAGCAGTTCTTC
CASSPSTSGGRDEQFF
>-|TRBJ2-3|few|TRBV5-1
TGCGCCAGCAGCTTCGACGGGATTTTCACAGATACGCAGTATTTT
CASSFDGIFTDTQYF
>-|TRBJ2-7|many|TRBV24-1
TGTGCCACCAGTGATCCTGGGACCTCCTACGAGCAGTACTTC
CATSDPGTSYEQYF
>-|TRBJ2-3|-|TRBV7-3
TGTGCCAGCAGCTTAATGGGTCAGGGAACAGATACGCAGTATTTT
CASSLMGQGTDTQYF
>TRBD2|TRBJ2-5|-|TRBV4-2
TGTGCCAGCAGCCAAGATGCGGGAGGGCCGGGAGAGACCCAGTACTTC
CASSQDAGGPGETQYF
>-|TRBJ1-1|-|TRBV24-1
TGTGCCACCAGTGATTTCCCCAACACTGAAGCTTTCTTT
CATSDFPNTEAFF
>-|TRBJ2-1|few|TRBV12-3/TRBV12-4
TGTGCCAGCAGTCAAGGGTACGATGAGCAGTTCTTC
CASSQGYDEQFF
>TRBD2|TRBJ2-7|-|TRBV11-2
TGTGCCAGCAGCTTAGCCGCGAGCGGGGGGTCCTACGAGCAGTACTTC
CASSLAASGGSYEQYF